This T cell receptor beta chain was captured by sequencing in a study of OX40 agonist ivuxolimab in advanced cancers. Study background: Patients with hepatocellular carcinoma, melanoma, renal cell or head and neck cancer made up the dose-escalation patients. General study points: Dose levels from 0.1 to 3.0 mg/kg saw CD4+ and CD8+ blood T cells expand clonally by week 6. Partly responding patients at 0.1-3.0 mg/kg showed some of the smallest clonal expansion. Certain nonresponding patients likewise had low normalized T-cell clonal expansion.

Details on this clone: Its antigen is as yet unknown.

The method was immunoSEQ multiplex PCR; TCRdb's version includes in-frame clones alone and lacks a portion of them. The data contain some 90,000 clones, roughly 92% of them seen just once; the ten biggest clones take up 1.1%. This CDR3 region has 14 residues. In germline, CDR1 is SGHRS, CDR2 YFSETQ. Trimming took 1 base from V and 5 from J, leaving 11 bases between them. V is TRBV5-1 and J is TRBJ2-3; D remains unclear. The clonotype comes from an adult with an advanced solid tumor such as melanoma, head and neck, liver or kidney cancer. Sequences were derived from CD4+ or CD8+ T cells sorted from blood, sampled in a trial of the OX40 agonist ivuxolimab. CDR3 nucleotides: TGCGCCAGCAGCTTGACCGTTACGGGAGATACGCAGTATTTT. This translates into CASSLTVTGDTQYF.